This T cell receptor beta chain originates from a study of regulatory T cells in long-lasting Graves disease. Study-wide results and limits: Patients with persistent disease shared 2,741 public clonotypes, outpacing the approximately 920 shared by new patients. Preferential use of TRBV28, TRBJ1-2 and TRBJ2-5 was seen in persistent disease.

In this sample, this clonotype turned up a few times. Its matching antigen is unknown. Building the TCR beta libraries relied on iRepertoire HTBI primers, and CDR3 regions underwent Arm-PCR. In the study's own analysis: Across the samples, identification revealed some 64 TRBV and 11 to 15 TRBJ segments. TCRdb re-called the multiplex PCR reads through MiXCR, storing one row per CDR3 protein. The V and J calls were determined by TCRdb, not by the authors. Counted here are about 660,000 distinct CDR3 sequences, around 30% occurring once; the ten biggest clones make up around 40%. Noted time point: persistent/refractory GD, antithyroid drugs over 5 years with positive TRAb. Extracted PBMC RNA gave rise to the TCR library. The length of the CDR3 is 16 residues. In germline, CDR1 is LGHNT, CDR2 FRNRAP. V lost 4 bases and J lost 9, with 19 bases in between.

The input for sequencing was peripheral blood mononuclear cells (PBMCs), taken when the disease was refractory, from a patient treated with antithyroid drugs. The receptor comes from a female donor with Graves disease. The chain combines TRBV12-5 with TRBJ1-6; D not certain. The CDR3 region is CASGSVRTLSASPLHF. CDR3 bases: TGTGCTAGTGGTTCCGTCCGGACCTTGTCGGCTTCACCCCTCCACTTT.